This entry lists 8 T cell receptor beta chains sequenced from one sample in a study of OX40 agonist ivuxolimab in advanced cancers. Sequenced by immunoSEQ multiplex PCR; TCRdb stores in-frame clones only, minus some. This table holds tens of thousands of clones, about 86% found once. Sequencing was performed on CD4+ or CD8+ T cells sorted from blood, taken in a trial of the OX40 agonist ivuxolimab. All receptors come from an adult with an advanced solid tumor such as melanoma, head and neck, liver or kidney cancer.

The V gene is TRBV7-8, the J gene TRBJ2-5; 7 bases agree with TRBD2. The CDR3 spans 16 residues. J lost 5 bases, V lost 2 bases, and 11 bases had no gene match. Germline-derived CDR1 and CDR2 are SGHVS and FQNEAQ. As DNA, the CDR3 is TGTGCCAGCAGCTTAATAAGACGGGAGGTGGGGGAGACCCAGTACTTC. Amino acid sequence: CASSLIRREVGETQYF.

V gene TRBV19 combines with J gene TRBJ2-3; possible D gene TRBD2, 8 bases. V gave up 10 bases and J gave up 6 bases, with 20 bases separating them. CDR3 length: 14 residues. Germline V gene lookup returns CDR1 LNHDA and CDR2 SQIVND (reference sequence). This chain's CDR3 is CAISSGTERDTQYF. The CDR3, as DNA: TGTGCCATCAGTAGCGGGACAGAAAGGGATACGCAGTATTTT. Filled out from reference TRBV19 and TRBJ2-3, the complete variable domain reads DGGITQSPKYLFRKEGQNVTLSCEQNLNHDAMYWYRQDPGQGLRLIYYSQIVNDFQKGDIAEGYSVSREKKESFPLTVTSAQKNPTAFYLCAISSGTERDTQYFGPGTRLTVL.

V gene TRBV5-1 combines with J gene TRBJ1-3; perhaps TRBD1 as D (5 bases). This CDR3 region has 17 residues. Germline-derived CDR1 and CDR2 are SGHRS and YFSETQ. V was clipped by 4 bases and J by 0 bases, with 17 bases between them. CDR3 amino acids: CASSLGTPGGSGNTIYF. The CDR3 DNA reads TGCGCCAGCAGCCTGGGGACTCCCGGCGGCTCTGGAAACACCATATATTTT.

This chain links TRBV28 with TRBJ2-7; 7 bases fit TRBD2. Germline V gene sequence: CDR1 MDHEN, CDR2 SYDVKM. The ends lost 7 bases at V and 5 bases at J; junction bases unmatched: 5. This CDR3 has 12 amino acids. CDR3 sequence reads: CASKSGRNEQYF. CDR3 sequence (DNA): TGTGCCAGCAAGTCCGGGAGGAACGAGCAGTACTTC.

V and J are TRBV7-3 and TRBJ2-1; 9 bases line up with TRBD1. Germline CDR1 SGHTA, CDR2 FQGTGA. The CDR3 has 15 residues. The ends lost 5 bases at V and 0 bases at J; junction bases unmatched: 2. The DNA of the CDR3 is TGTGCCAGCAGCCTGGGACAGGGCTCCTACAATGAGCAGTTCTTC. This encodes CASSLGQGSYNEQFF.

The V gene is TRBV5-1, the J gene TRBJ1-1; D remains ambiguous. Germline V lookup: CDR1 SGHRS, CDR2 YFSETQ. The CDR3 sequence is 12 residues long. V lost 4 bases and J lost 7, with 11 bases in between. The CDR3 region has the DNA TGCGCCAGCAGCCTCGGGGAGAATGAAGCTTTCTTT. It is translated as CASSLGENEAFF.

The V gene is TRBV5-1, the J gene TRBJ2-5; weak D call: TRBD1 (5 bases). Trimming removed 2 bases at V and 4 bases at J, with 9 bases between. The CDR3 consists of 13 residues. Germline V gene data show CDR1 as SGHRS and CDR2 as YFSETQ. CDR3 region: CASSLGQGETQYF. The CDR3 bases are TGCGCCAGCAGCTTAGGGCAGGGAGAGACCCAGTACTTC.

This chain links TRBV28 with TRBJ1-4, with D maybe TRBD1 (5 bases). V was pared by 7 bases and J by 5 bases, with 17 bases between. The CDR3 extends over 15 amino acids. Germline assignment: CDR1 MDHEN and CDR2 SYDVKM. The CDR3 sequence: CASTLRGGENEKLFF. In nucleotides, the CDR3 is TGTGCCAGCACCCTTCGGGGGGGGGAGAATGAAAAACTGTTTTTT.